Listed here is a single TCR beta chain. As yet, its antigen is unknown. The entry originates in a study of cytomegalovirus exposure and HLA in healthy donors. The V end was cut by 8 bases, the J end by 0 bases, with 14 bases between. Germline V CDR1 and CDR2: MNHNS, SASEGT. There are 14 residues in the CDR3. Study-wide results and limits: Among TCR sequences, most were rare, though some public TCRs appeared in many donors.

Primers for the PCR totalled 60 Vbeta and 13 Jbeta. TCRdb's copy holds only in-frame clones and misses some; the assay was immunoSEQ multiplex PCR. This table has 270,000 or so clones, about nine tenths appearing once. The material sequenced was PBMCs. This clonotype was obtained from a girl aged 2 to 9 in good health and CMV-seronegative. This rearrangement joins TRBV6-1 to TRBJ2-7; D gene uncertain. DNA of the CDR3: TGTGCCAGCGGCGGTTTGAAAAGCTCCTACGAGCAGTACTTC. It codes for CASGGLKSSYEQYF.